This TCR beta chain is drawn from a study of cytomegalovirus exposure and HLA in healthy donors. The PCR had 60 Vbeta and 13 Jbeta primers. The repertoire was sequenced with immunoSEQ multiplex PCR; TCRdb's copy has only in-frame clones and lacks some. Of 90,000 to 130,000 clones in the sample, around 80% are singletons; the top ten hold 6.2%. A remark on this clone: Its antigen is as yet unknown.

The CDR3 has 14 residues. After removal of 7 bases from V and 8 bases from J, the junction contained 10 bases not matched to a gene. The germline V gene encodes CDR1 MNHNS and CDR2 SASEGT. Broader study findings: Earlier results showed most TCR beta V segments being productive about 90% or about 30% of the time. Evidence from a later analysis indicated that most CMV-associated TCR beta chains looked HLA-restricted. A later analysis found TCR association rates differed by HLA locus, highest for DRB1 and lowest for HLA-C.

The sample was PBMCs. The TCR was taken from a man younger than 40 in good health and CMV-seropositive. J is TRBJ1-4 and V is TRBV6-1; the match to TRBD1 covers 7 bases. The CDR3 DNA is TGTGCCAGCATCCATGACAGGGCAAGAGAAAAACTGTTTTTT. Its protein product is CASIHDRAREKLFF.